Listed below are T cell receptor beta chains from one sample, sequenced in a study of CD8 T cells in ankylosing spondylitis. One entry per CDR3 protein results from TCRdb running MiXCR on the 5' RACE reads. This sample has under 300,000 distinct CDR3 sequences, with around 10% found just once. Sequencing was performed on blood, either unsorted or a sorted T cell fraction (not recorded which). These TCRs come from a male donor with ankylosing spondylitis or in good health (not recorded which). CDR3s include the opening cysteine and the closing phenylalanine or tryptophan. Each record gives: clone size, D gene, V gene, J gene, CDR3 protein, CDR3 DNA. D genes are given only for firm matches. Some rows mark clone size as missing; the rest say once, few, many or name a class of expanded clone.

>NA|NA|TRBV14|TRBJ2-7
CASDRGNFYEQYF
TGTGCCAGCGACCGCGGAAACTTCTACGAGCAGTACTTC
>many|TRBD1|TRBV28|TRBJ1-2
CAAGTEHQANYGYTF
TGTGCCGCCGGGACAGAACATCAAGCTAACTATGGCTACACCTTC
>many|TRBD1|TRBV15|TRBJ1-5
CATSRGQGVRQPQHF
TGTGCCACCAGCAGGGGACAGGGGGTACGTCAGCCCCAGCATTTT
>few|NA|TRBV12-3/TRBV12-4|TRBJ2-3
CASSLIVADTQYF
TGTGCCAGCAGTTTAATCGTGGCAGATACGCAGTATTTT
>many|TRBD1|TRBV15|TRBJ1-4
CATSRDRITNEKLFF
TGTGCCACCAGCAGGGACAGGATAACTAATGAAAAACTGTTTTTT
>few|TRBD2|TRBV20-1|TRBJ2-1
CSARDRLAGGEQFF
TGCAGTGCTAGAGATAGGCTAGCGGGGGGGGAGCAGTTCTTC
>many|NA|TRBV20-1|TRBJ2-7
CSARNPSLYEQYF
TGCAGTGCTCGAAACCCGTCCCTCTACGAGCAGTACTTC
>many|NA|TRBV12-3/TRBV12-4|TRBJ1-1
CASTHPRGKNTEAFF
TGTGCCAGCACCCACCCGAGGGGGAAGAACACTGAAGCTTTCTTT
>NA|TRBD2|TRBV10-3|TRBJ2-7
CAISSGAAGVRNEQYF
TGTGCCATCAGTTCCGGCGCAGCGGGGGTCCGCAACGAGCAGTACTTC
>NA|NA|TRBV6-5|TRBJ1-1
CASSYSAMNTEAFF
TGTGCCAGCAGTTACTCTGCGATGAACACTGAAGCTTTCTTT
>NA|TRBD1|TRBV12-3/TRBV12-4|TRBJ2-7
CASSIGTGYYEQYF
TGTGCCAGCAGTATAGGGACAGGGTACTACGAGCAGTACTTC
>many|NA|TRBV25-1|TRBJ2-3
CASSDTNTDTQYF
TGTGCCAGCAGTGATACTAACACAGATACGCAGTATTTT
>NA|NA|TRBV12-3/TRBV12-4|TRBJ2-6
CASSLSVPGANVLTF
TGTGCCAGCAGTTTATCAGTGCCGGGGGCCAACGTCCTGACTTTC